Listed here are 5 T cell receptor beta chains from one sample, sequenced in a study of CD8 T cells in Susac syndrome. RNA was extracted with the RNeasy kit, and a quantity of about 0.45 to 1 ug was reverse transcribed using random hexamers. TCRdb redid the calling of the immunoSEQ multiplex PCR reads with MiXCR, one entry per CDR3 protein. The data hold fewer than 200,000 distinct CDR3 sequences, with 90% to 95% observed a single time. Sequencing was performed on CD4+ T cells from PBMCs. The receptor source for this set is a human donor in good health.

The chain combines TRBV6-5 with TRBJ1-6; D remains ambiguous. Germline V gene lookup returns CDR1 MNHEY and CDR2 SVGAGI. The CDR3 consists of 15 residues. Trimming left V 6 bases short and J 0 bases short, with 9 bases between. As DNA, the CDR3 is TGTGCCAGCAGAGACCGGGGCTCCTATAATTCACCCCTCCACTTT. Translating gives CASRDRGSYNSPLHF.

J is TRBJ2-7 and V is TRBV6-2 or TRBV6-3; TRBD2 matches at 7 bases. Trimming removed 0 bases from V and 0 bases from J; junction bases left unmatched: 2. Germline CDR1 MNHEY, CDR2 SVGEGT. The CDR3 contains 15 residues. The CDR3 region is CASSYSAGDSYEQYV. The CDR3 nucleotides read TGTGCCAGCAGTTACTCCGCGGGGGACTCCTACGAGCAGTACGTC.

This clonotype was seen a few times. The chain has TRBV4-2 and TRBJ1-2; D remains ambiguous. Trimming left V 0 bases short and J 0 bases short, with 8 bases between. The length of the CDR3 is 15 residues. CDR1 and CDR2 (germline): LGHNA, YNFKEQ. CDR3 sequence reads: CASSQDRTPNYGYTF. CDR3 in DNA: TGTGCCAGCAGCCAAGATCGGACTCCTAACTATGGCTACACCTTC.

The chain couples TRBV5-6 to TRBJ2-7, with 7 nucleotides matching TRBD2. With 5 bases clipped from V and 7 bases from J, the junction kept 9 bases outside the gene matches. This CDR3 region has 13 residues. Germline CDR1 SGHDT, CDR2 YYEEEE. The CDR3 protein is CASSAGRNREQYV. The CDR3 nucleotides read TGTGCCAGCAGTGCCGGGAGGAATAGGGAGCAGTACGTC.

This clonotype was counted a single time. The genes are TRBV7-3 and TRBJ2-2; D call uncertain. The germline V and J ends were trimmed by 0 bases and 7 bases, with 9 bases remaining between them. There are 14 residues in the CDR3. Germline V gene sequence: CDR1 SGHTA, CDR2 FQGTGA. The CDR3 loop is CASSLTSGVGELFF. The CDR3 DNA reads as TGTGCCAGCAGCTTAACATCTGGGGTCGGGGAGCTGTTTTTT.